The clone carrying this TCR beta chain was detected many times. CDR1 is LNHDA, CDR2 SQIVND, per germline (reference sequence). This CDR3 spans 16 amino acids. Losses at the gene ends were 4 bases for V and 5 bases for J; bases not matched to a gene: 10. This sample was taken from a study of T cells after yellow fever vaccination. TCRdb called the 5' RACE reads again in MiXCR, with one record for every CDR3 protein. The sample has 100,000 to 150,000 distinct CDR3 sequences; about 7.2% are singletons. The input for sequencing was CD4+ T cells sorted from PBMCs, taken about 49 days after the first yellow fever vaccination. The V and J genes are TRBV19 and TRBJ2-5; TRBD1 aligns across 10 bases. The origin of this receptor is a man younger than 35 who received the YFV17D yellow fever vaccine. The DNA for the CDR3 is TGTGCCAGTAGTACGAAGACAGGGGGCGCGTTGGAGACCCAGTACTTC. The encoded protein is CASSTKTGGALETQYF.